A single sample gave rise to the 21 T cell receptor beta chains below, sequenced in a study of technical replicates of blood from a few donors. TCRdb's copy holds only in-frame clones and misses some; the assay was immunoSEQ multiplex PCR. The sample records 77,000 or so clones, about nine tenths being singletons. The material sequenced was T cells isolated from PBMCs. The source of these receptors is a human donor in good health.

This chain uses TRBV4-1 with TRBJ2-2; 10 bases map to TRBD2. CDR3 length: 16 residues. V was pared by 4 bases and J by 6 bases, with 8 bases of the junction left unmatched. CDR1 and CDR2 from the germline V gene are MGHRA and YSYEKL. The CDR3 sequence: CASSPGLAAKAGELFF. In DNA, the CDR3 is TGCGCCAGCAGCCCTGGACTAGCGGCGAAGGCCGGGGAGCTGTTTTTT.

This chain connects TRBV2 to TRBJ2-7; unclear D gene. With 4 bases removed from V and 6 bases from J, the gap between germline ends came to 4 bases. Germline CDR1 and CDR2: SNHLY and FYNNEI. The CDR3 extends over 10 amino acids. The CDR3 nucleotides read TGTGCCAGCAGTGCCCGCGAGCAGTACTTC. Translating it yields CASSAREQYF.

The rearrangement links TRBV27 to TRBJ1-2; D ambiguous. Germline V lookup: CDR1 MNHEY, CDR2 SMNVEV (reference sequence). The CDR3 spans 14 residues. Trimming cost V 3 bases and J 0 bases, with 8 bases left between them. This CDR3 is CASSLVPANYGYTF. DNA of the CDR3: TGTGCCAGCAGTTTGGTCCCAGCTAACTATGGCTACACCTTC.

CDR3 DNA: TGTGCCAGCTCACCCCCGGCGGGGAAAGAGACCCAGTACTTC. This codes for CASSPPAGKETQYF. The chain employs TRBV18 and TRBJ2-5; possibly TRBD2 for D (6 bases). In germline, CDR1 is KGHSH, CDR2 LQKENI. CDR3 length equals 14 residues. Trimming stripped 3 bases from V and 3 bases from J, with 11 bases between.

The genes are TRBV10-3 and TRBJ2-7; 13 bases align to TRBD2. After removal of 6 bases from V and 3 bases from J, the junction contained 17 bases not matched to a gene. CDR1 and CDR2 from the germline V gene are ENHRY and SYGVKD. CDR3 length: 19 residues. This CDR3 is CAISSLGQGGTSGNYEQYF. In DNA form, the CDR3 reads TGTGCCATCAGCTCTTTGGGACAGGGGGGGACTAGCGGGAACTACGAGCAGTACTTC.

This clone was detected a few times. This sequence joins TRBV7-6 and TRBJ2-2, with D maybe TRBD1 (5 bases). This CDR3 is 16 amino acids long. With 6 bases removed from V and 0 bases from J, the gap between germline ends came to 14 bases. The germline CDR1 and CDR2 sequences are SGHVS and FNYEAQ. The CDR3 loop reads CASRLTTGSNTGELFF. The DNA for the CDR3 is TGTGCCAGCAGGCTTACAACAGGATCGAACACCGGGGAGCTGTTTTTT.

This chain uses TRBV28 with TRBJ1-2, with D possibly TRBD1 on 5 matching bases. The length of the CDR3 is 14 residues. Trimming left V 3 bases short and J 4 bases short, with 12 bases between. Germline CDR1 is MDHEN and CDR2 is SYDVKM. CDR3: CASSLGGGIYGYTF. The DNA of the CDR3 is TGTGCCAGCAGTTTGGGGGGAGGGATCTATGGCTACACCTTC.

The rearrangement links TRBV19 to TRBJ2-2, with 7 nucleotides matching TRBD1. The CDR3 contains 15 residues. V gave up 7 bases and J gave up 6 bases; unmatched junction bases: 11. The germline V gene encodes CDR1 LNHDA and CDR2 SQIVND (reference sequence). The CDR3 protein is CASIEGAPDSGELFF. In DNA form, the CDR3 reads TGTGCCAGTATTGAGGGGGCGCCGGATTCCGGGGAGCTGTTTTTT.

CDR3 sequence (DNA): TGTGCCACTTCGCCCCAATGGGAGGCCCAGTACTTC. It is translated as CATSPQWEAQYF. This sequence joins TRBV2 and TRBJ2-5; D might be TRBD2 (6 bases). The CDR3 has 12 residues. Germline V gene sequence: CDR1 SNHLY, CDR2 FYNNEI. Trimming cost V 10 bases and J 9 bases, with 18 bases left between them.

The rearrangement links TRBV7-9 to TRBJ1-1; the match to TRBD1 covers 8 bases. The germline V gene encodes CDR1 SEHNR and CDR2 FQNEAQ (reference sequence). The CDR3 is 14 amino acids. V dropped 10 bases and J dropped 4; count of bases not matched to a gene: 11. CDR3 sequence: CATQGAYGITEAFF. Here the CDR3 DNA reads TGTGCCACCCAGGGGGCCTACGGGATCACTGAAGCTTTCTTT.

The CDR3 coding sequence is TGTGCCAGCAGCACCGACAGGGGGACAGGGGGCTATAACACTGAAGCTTTCTTT. This codes for CASSTDRGTGGYNTEAFF. The chain links TRBV11-3 to TRBJ1-1, with 12 nucleotides matching TRBD1. The CDR3 is made up of 18 amino acids. V was clipped by 5 bases and J by 2 bases; unmatched bases: 12. Germline V gene sequence: CDR1 SGHNT, CDR2 YENEEA.

V gene TRBV30 combines with J gene TRBJ2-1, with D uncertain. This CDR3 has 14 residues. The V end lost 0 bases, the J end lost 2 bases, and 8 bases lay between the germline ends. Germline V gives CDR1 GTSNPN, CDR2 SVGIG (reference sequence). Here the CDR3 reads CAWSVQPAYNEQFF. CDR3 nucleotides: TGTGCCTGGAGTGTACAGCCGGCCTACAATGAGCAGTTCTTC.

The chain has TRBV5-4 and TRBJ2-1; 9 nucleotides align to TRBD2. V gave up 0 bases and J gave up 1 base; unmatched junction bases: 8. From germline, CDR1 is SGHNT and CDR2 YYREEE (reference sequence). The CDR3 is 18 residues long. The CDR3 here is CASSLEVPTSGSYNEQFF. CDR3 bases: TGTGCCAGCAGCTTGGAGGTACCGACTAGCGGATCCTACAATGAGCAGTTCTTC.

The chain uses TRBV5-4 and TRBJ1-2, with no clear D. Trimming took off 2 bases at V and 8 bases at J, with 16 bases between the two ends. Germline V gene sequence: CDR1 SGHNT, CDR2 YYREEE (reference sequence). The CDR3 is made up of 14 amino acids. CDR3 loop: CASSLDPRGEGYTF. In DNA form, the CDR3 reads TGTGCCAGCAGCTTAGACCCTCGCGGGGAGGGCTACACCTTC.

This chain uses TRBV4-1 with TRBJ1-2; D remains unclear. The CDR3 has 13 residues. Germline V gene data show CDR1 as MGHRA and CDR2 as YSYEKL. The V end was cut by 5 bases, the J end by 2 bases, with 9 bases between. The CDR3 nucleotides are TGCGCCAGCAGCTCACGACAAAACTATGGCTACACCTTC. Translation: CASSSRQNYGYTF.

This chain links TRBV9 with TRBJ2-7, with no clear D. V was shortened by 2 bases and J by 5 bases, with 11 bases between the two germline ends. This CDR3 spans 13 amino acids. The germline CDR1 and CDR2 sequences are SGDLS and YYNGEE. CDR3 in DNA: TGTGCCAGCAGCGTGTTGGCAGGCCACGAGCAGTACTTC. Encoded protein: CASSVLAGHEQYF.

This clone came up a few times. The rearrangement uses TRBV6-6 and TRBJ2-7; D may be TRBD2 (6 bases). The CDR3 spans 14 residues. The germline gives CDR1 MNHNY, CDR2 SVGAGI (reference sequence). V lost 10 bases and J 3 bases, leaving 19 bases between the germline ends. The CDR3 protein is CAIKYSGVVYEQYF. The CDR3, as DNA: TGTGCCATTAAATACTCGGGAGTAGTCTACGAGCAGTACTTC.

The V and J genes are TRBV9 and TRBJ2-7, with 8 bases that match TRBD2. Per germline, CDR1 SGDLS and CDR2 YYNGEE. After removal of 4 bases from V and 2 bases from J, the junction contained 8 bases not matched to a gene. CDR3 length: 15 amino acids. For the CDR3, the DNA is TGTGCCAGCAGCCCCAGGACTAGCAGCCCCTACGAGCAGTACTTC. Its protein product is CASSPRTSSPYEQYF.

This rearrangement joins TRBV20-1 to TRBJ1-1; D gene ambiguous. The CDR3 has 11 residues. Germline values: CDR1 DFQATT, CDR2 SNEGSKA (reference sequence). The V end lost 6 bases, the J end lost 8 bases, and 13 bases lay between the germline ends. CDR3 sequence (DNA): TGCAGTGCCCTGGCCGGGAGAGAAGCTTTCTTT. Residues: CSALAGREAFF.

The table lists this clone with a count of one. The chain couples TRBV7-9 to TRBJ1-1; D uncertain. The germline V gene has CDR1 SEHNR and CDR2 FQNEAQ (reference sequence). The CDR3 covers 13 residues. Trimming shortened V by 3 bases and J by 1 base, and 6 bases separated the two germline ends. CDR3 sequence: CASSFSGNTEAFF. Here the CDR3 DNA reads TGTGCCAGCAGCTTCTCAGGGAACACTGAAGCTTTCTTT.

The chain combines TRBV9 with TRBJ2-1, with 8 positions matching TRBD2. After removal of 0 bases from V and 2 bases from J, the junction contained 1 base not matched to a gene. The germline V gene encodes CDR1 SGDLS and CDR2 YYNGEE. The CDR3 is 15 residues long. The CDR3 region has the DNA TGTGCCAGCAGCGTAGGGGGACTAGCCTACAATGAGCAGTTCTTC. Its protein product is CASSVGGLAYNEQFF. Using reference TRBV9 and TRBJ2-1 for the parts outside the CDR3, the full variable domain is DSGVTQTPKHLITATGQRVTLRCSPRSGDLSVYWYQQSLDQGLQFLIQYYNGEERAKGNILERFSAQQFPDLHSELNLSSLELGDSALYFCASSVGGLAYNEQFFGPGTRLTVL.